This T cell receptor (beta chain) was captured in a study of blood T cell repertoires in COVID-19 (dated by TCRdb to 2020 to 2021). At the level of the whole study: Collaborator samples came from the United States, Italy and Spain and covered acute and convalescent phases of COVID-19. The prospective study material was composed of cDNA or gDNA derived from T cells, B-cell-depleted T cells, or PBMCs. Subjects who had been exposed to COVID-19, were actively infected with it, or had recovered from it provided the deeply sampled blood TCRbeta repertoires that made up the dataset. The repertoires were released in a freely available public database meant as a resource for research on the immune response to SARS-CoV-2. The samples were drawn from the first 160 participants of the ongoing ImmuneRACE study and from over 950 subjects provided by 6 global collaborators. Sample metadata almost always included a de-identified subject ID, COVID-19 status, age in years and sex. Where available, HLA class I and class II types were taken from metadata supplied by the sample provider and were not determined by assay-based typing.

In Seattle, one collaborating source enrolled patients while the infection was active and tracked those patients longitudinally over the course of disease. Whole blood was collected in K2EDTA tubes by collaborating institutions according to the institutions' own protocols. For TCRbeta analysis, collaborator samples were shipped as frozen whole blood, as isolated PBMCs, or as DNA extracted from either sample type. Relative to germline, V is 4 bases shorter and J is 5 bases shorter, with 8 bases between their ends. From cysteine to phenylalanine, the CDR3 is 12 amino acids long. The retained sequence is limited to the CDR3, 36 bases, with the frame set at the first base. The germline V gene (reference sequence) provides CDR1 LNHDA and CDR2 SQIVND. General study outcomes and caveats: Clinical and demographic metadata were provided uncurated, with the amount varying by source and participant.

Note on this clone: The clone's antigen remains unknown. No per-base quality is available; no much larger clone lies one base away.

TCRbeta CDR3 regions were amplified from genomic DNA using the immunoSEQ Assay, a bias-controlled multiplex PCR. Under the source paper's analysis protocol: Nucleated cell counts per sample were estimated from amplification of reference gene primers within the assay. To quantify the absolute abundance of each unique TCRbeta CDR3 rearrangement, sequence reads were collapsed and filtered. Productive Simpson clonality was computed per sample as the square root of Simpson's diversity index over productive rearrangements. Sourced from immuneACCESS, this table was stored by TCRdb with only in-frame sequences that have V and J called. A share of the clones is absent; for the studies checked, an unresolved V gene accounts for under half, and the remainder has no known explanation. The D gene and trimming were derived from the DNA, and the V and J assignments and clone size from that table. The sample table shows roughly 350,000 clones, and about 90% are seen once. Clones ranked in the top ten supply about 10% of the sample.

Sequenced input: peripheral blood. The sequence derives from a woman aged 30 to 39 with COVID-19, enrolled during active disease. The sequence links TRBV19 to TRBJ1-1; the D gene assignment is ambiguous. The CDR3 amino acid sequence is: CASSTRGTEAFF. The DNA sequence is TGTGCCAGTAGTACCCGGGGTACTGAAGCTTTCTTT.